The 20 T cell receptor beta chains below were found in one sample sequenced in a study of a mutant IDH1 vaccine in newly diagnosed glioma. These receptors lack a known antigen. Assay used: immunoSEQ multiplex PCR; TCRdb lists only in-frame clones, some missing. This sample has over 30,000 clones, with 55% to 60% found just once. The time point: week 5, during vaccination. Topical imiquimod was applied with each vaccine dose, which held 300 ug of mutant IDH1 20-mer peptide. The source material was PBMCs, sampled from a glioma patient whose treatment included an IDH1 peptide vaccine. The receptors derive from a woman aged 18-29 years with glioma.

J is TRBJ1-1 and V is TRBV5-4; 7 nucleotides match TRBD1. The CDR3 spans 14 residues. Unmatched junction bases numbered 2, after V lost 3 bases and J lost 0 bases. CDR1 and CDR2 from the germline V gene are SGHNT and YYREEE (reference sequence). The CDR3 nucleotides are TGTGCCAGCAGCTGGGACAGAATGAACACTGAAGCTTTCTTT. Its protein is CASSWDRMNTEAFF.

The chain carries TRBV11-3 and TRBJ1-6; D gene unclear. The CDR3 has 17 amino acids. With 1 base removed from V and 0 bases from J, the gap between germline ends came to 10 bases. Germline V gene lookup returns CDR1 SGHNT and CDR2 YENEEA. The DNA of the CDR3 is TGTGCCAGCAGCTTAGCGGGTCTCGCCTCCTATAATTCACCCCTCCACTTT. This translates into CASSLAGLASYNSPLHF.

The chain is built from TRBV7-8 and TRBJ2-5, with D possibly matching TRBD1 (6 bases). V lost 6 bases and J 2 bases, leaving 13 bases between the germline ends. CDR1 is SGHVS, CDR2 FQNEAQ, per germline. The CDR3 covers 14 residues. The DNA for the CDR3 is TGTGCCAGCAGAGATGGACAGATTCAAGAGACCCAGTACTTC. Translation: CASRDGQIQETQYF.

This clone was seen only once. The V gene is TRBV6-5, the J gene TRBJ2-3; D not certain. In germline, CDR1 is MNHEY, CDR2 SVGAGI. V gave up 6 bases and J gave up 3 bases, with 7 bases separating them. The CDR3 has 12 amino acids. Written as DNA, the CDR3 is TGTGCCAGCAGGGGTTGGACAGATACGCAGTATTTT. Protein product: CASRGWTDTQYF.

The chain recombines TRBV25-1 with TRBJ2-1; 8 nucleotides line up with TRBD2. The ends lost 6 bases at V and 7 bases at J; junction bases unmatched: 11. There are 15 residues in the CDR3. Germline V lookup: CDR1 MGHDK, CDR2 SYGVNS. CDR3 region: CASRDGGANLNEQFF. For the CDR3, the DNA is TGTGCCAGCAGGGACGGGGGGGCTAATCTGAATGAGCAGTTCTTC.

This clone was found once. The rearrangement joins TRBV11-3 to TRBJ2-7; TRBD1 aligns across 8 bases. There are 15 residues in the CDR3. Germline V CDR1 and CDR2: SGHNT, YENEEA. V gave up 1 base and J gave up 3 bases; unmatched junction bases: 5. The CDR3 reads CASSLGQGSYYEQYF. The DNA for the CDR3 is TGTGCCAGCAGCTTAGGACAGGGGAGTTACTACGAGCAGTACTTC.

This clone turned up a few times. The V gene is TRBV9, the J gene TRBJ2-5; no reliable D call. V lost 6 bases and J 5 bases, leaving 11 bases between the germline ends. This CDR3 spans 12 amino acids. Germline assignment: CDR1 SGDLS and CDR2 YYNGEE. Here the CDR3 reads CASNARTETQYF. In DNA form, the CDR3 reads TGTGCCAGCAATGCACGGACGGAGACCCAGTACTTC.

The chain has TRBV12-5 and TRBJ1-5, with unresolved D. The CDR3 sequence is 13 residues long. Trimming stripped 0 bases from V and 4 bases from J, with 4 bases between. Germline values: CDR1 LGHNT, CDR2 FRNRAP. The DNA for the CDR3 is TGTGCTAGTGGTTTGGTAATTAATCAGCCCCAGCATTTT. Translating it yields CASGLVINQPQHF. The whole variable domain, remainder taken from reference TRBV12-5 and TRBJ1-5, is DARVTQTPRHKVTEMGQEVTMRCQPILGHNTVFWYRQTMMQGLELLAYFRNRAPLDDSGMPKDRFSAEMPDATLATLKIQPSEPRDSAVYFCASGLVINQPQHFGDGTRLSIL.

This clone was observed a handful of times. The chain couples TRBV6-5 to TRBJ2-4, with TRBD2 identical over 12 bases. V dropped 2 bases and J dropped 8; count of bases not matched to a gene: 4. The CDR3 spans 15 residues. Germline assignment: CDR1 MNHEY and CDR2 SVGAGI. The CDR3 protein is CASSYLAGGGDIQYF. The CDR3, as DNA: TGTGCCAGCAGTTACCTAGCGGGAGGGGGAGACATTCAGTACTTC.

J is TRBJ1-3 and V is TRBV5-4; D not certain. Germline V gene lookup returns CDR1 SGHNT and CDR2 YYREEE (reference sequence). V lost 4 bases to trimming and J lost 2 bases, with 7 bases between them. There are 13 residues in the CDR3. The CDR3 here is CASSPVPGNTIYF. In nucleotides, the CDR3 is TGTGCCAGCAGCCCTGTCCCTGGAAACACCATATATTTT.

The CDR3 region has the DNA TGCGCCAGCAGCTGGGGGCAGGGGGAGAACACTGAAGCTTTCTTT. Amino acid sequence: CASSWGQGENTEAFF. V usage is TRBV4-3 and J usage is TRBJ1-1, with 7 bases that match TRBD1. This CDR3 spans 15 amino acids. The germline gives CDR1 LGHNA, CDR2 YSLEER. J was trimmed by 1 base and V by 5 bases; bases with no gene match: 7.

V and J are TRBV7-2 and TRBJ2-7; 7 bases fit TRBD2. V lost 4 bases and J lost 0; bases outside the gene matches: 6. The CDR3 covers 15 residues. Germline assignment: CDR1 SGHTA and CDR2 FQGNSA. As DNA, the CDR3 is TGTGCCAGCAGCTCGATCGCGGGGGACTCCTACGAGCAGTACTTC. It yields the protein CASSSIAGDSYEQYF.

The chain is built from TRBV7-6 and TRBJ2-7; TRBD1 or TRBD2 may be the D gene (6 bases each). The length of the CDR3 is 16 residues. The V end was cut by 1 base, the J end by 6 bases, with 19 bases between. CDR1 SGHVS and CDR2 FNYEAQ come from the germline V gene. The CDR3 DNA reads as TGTGCCAGCAGCTTAGAGAACGGCGAACAGGGAGGCGAGCAGTACTTC. Translation gives CASSLENGEQGGEQYF.

The rearrangement joins TRBV5-8 to TRBJ1-2, with TRBD1 matching 7 bases. V trimming: 0 bases; J trimming: 8 bases; junction bases outside the gene matches: 4. CDR3 size: 13 residues. CDR1 is SGHTS, CDR2 YDEGEE, per germline. Written as DNA, the CDR3 is TGTGCCAGCAGCTTGGACAGGGGTGGCGGCTACACCTTC. Translated, it gives CASSLDRGGGYTF.

This clone was recorded a few times. V is TRBV7-9 and J is TRBJ1-1; D possibly corresponds to TRBD1 (5 bases). This CDR3 has 14 amino acids. CDR1 and CDR2 (germline): SEHNR, FQNEAQ (reference sequence). The V end was cut by 6 bases, the J end by 1 base, with 12 bases between. The DNA for the CDR3 is TGTGCCAGCAGGGGGGGATCGGGGAACACTGAAGCTTTCTTT. Amino acid sequence: CASRGGSGNTEAFF.

This chain connects TRBV9 to TRBJ2-5; D unresolved. The CDR3 runs to 14 residues. From germline, CDR1 is SGDLS and CDR2 YYNGEE. V lost 0 bases to trimming and J lost 2 bases, with 8 bases between them. The CDR3 spells CASSVDGKQETQYF. CDR3 nucleotide sequence: TGTGCCAGCAGCGTAGACGGAAAACAAGAGACCCAGTACTTC.

This clone was observed a few times. The chain combines TRBV7-9 with TRBJ2-7; 11 positions match TRBD1. Losses at the gene ends were 4 bases for V and 3 bases for J; bases not matched to a gene: 8. This CDR3 is 16 amino acids long. CDR1 is SEHNR and CDR2 is FQNEAQ in the germline V gene (reference sequence). The CDR3 spells CASSSGGTGGGYEQYF. The CDR3 DNA reads TGTGCCAGCAGCTCTGGAGGGACAGGGGGAGGCTACGAGCAGTACTTC.

This clone has a handful of counts. This rearrangement joins TRBV5-1 to TRBJ1-2; D is undetermined. Trimming removed 6 bases from V and 6 bases from J, with 15 bases in between. The CDR3 runs 13 residues. Germline V gene lookup returns CDR1 SGHRS and CDR2 YFSETQ. The chain's CDR3 is CASTLDQLDGYTF. CDR3 coding DNA: TGCGCCAGCACCCTCGACCAACTTGATGGCTACACCTTC.

This rearrangement joins TRBV7-8 to TRBJ1-2; D may be TRBD1 (5 bases). V lost 2 bases and J lost 6, with 34 bases in between. Germline V gene sequence: CDR1 SGHVS, CDR2 FQNEAQ. The CDR3 is made up of 21 amino acids. In DNA, the CDR3 is TGTGCCAGCAGCTTATTTCCCCCTGGCGCCTCAAACAAGCGGGGGATGGATGGCTACACCTTC. Protein product: CASSLFPPGASNKRGMDGYTF.

The genes are TRBV7-8 and TRBJ1-5; 8 positions agree with TRBD1. V shed 4 bases and J 8 bases; nucleotides not matched to a gene: 13. CDR3 length equals 16 residues. From germline, CDR1 is SGHVS and CDR2 FQNEAQ. The CDR3 DNA reads TGTGCCAGCAGCTCCCTTCAGGTTCAGGGGGCGAAGCCCCAGCATTTT. Translated: CASSSLQVQGAKPQHF.